This T cell receptor beta chain was retrieved from a study of blood T cell repertoires in COVID-19. As for the study in general: Samples representing acute and convalescent COVID-19 were sourced from the United States, Italy and Spain. PBMCs, B-cell-depleted T cells, or T cells were the source of the cDNA or gDNA that made up the material.

As originally analysed: For nucleated cells, counts were estimated from reference gene primer amplification. This table comes from immunoSEQ multiplex PCR, and its TCRdb copy is limited to in-frame clones, with some not included. V and J calls and clone size are given by that table; D and trimming were obtained from the DNA. This table holds about 200,000 clones, roughly 80% found once. CDR1 is MNHNY, CDR2 SVGAGI, per germline (reference sequence). The CDR3 spans 12 residues. V was trimmed by 5 bases and J by 6 bases, leaving 8 bases between them. The rearrangement uses TRBV6-6 and TRBJ2-1; perhaps TRBD1 as D (5 bases). The clonotype was recovered from a woman between 65 and 79 years old with acute or convalescent COVID-19. The sequenced sample was peripheral blood. The CDR3 loop is CASSTTGNEQFF. In DNA form, the CDR3 reads TGTGCCAGCAGTACCACAGGCAATGAGCAGTTCTTC.